The rows below give T cell receptor beta chains drawn from one sample of a study of blood T cells in healthy people across ages. TCRdb redid the calling of the 5' RACE reads with MiXCR, one entry per CDR3 protein. Of 1.4 million or so distinct CDR3 sequences in the sample, approximately 39% are singletons; the top ten hold 4%. The source material was blood. These receptors were obtained from a woman aged 18 to 35 in good health. CDR3s include the opening cysteine and the closing phenylalanine or tryptophan. D genes are given only for firm matches. Clone sizes are given selectively: once, few, many, or a class where the clone is expanded.

D: -
length: 17
J: TRBJ1-1
size: -
V: TRBV25-1
DNA: TGTGCCAGCAGTGAACGGGGAGGCCGAAGGAGGGACGTTGAAGCTTTCTTT
CDR3: CASSERGGRRRDVEAFF

D: -
length: 14
J: TRBJ2-7
size: -
V: TRBV7-2
DNA: TGTGCCAGCAGCTTAATTGGGGCGATTGGCGAGCAGTACTTC
CDR3: CASSLIGAIGEQYF

D: -
length: 13
J: TRBJ2-2
size: few
V: TRBV5-6
DNA: TGTGCCAGCAGCCCTACAGGTTCCGGGGAGCTGTTTTTT
CDR3: CASSPTGSGELFF

D: TRBD1
length: 15
J: TRBJ1-3
size: -
V: TRBV28
DNA: TGTGCCAGCAGTACTGCACAGGGGGGCGGAAACACCATATATTTT
CDR3: CASSTAQGGGNTIYF

D: -
length: 14
J: TRBJ1-6
size: few
V: TRBV12-3/TRBV12-4
DNA: TGTGCCAGCAGTTTGGGGCAGTCTAAGGGGGCCCTCCACTTT
CDR3: CASSLGQSKGALHF

D: -
length: 11
J: TRBJ1-1
size: many
V: TRBV29-1
DNA: TGCAGCGTTGGTTATGGTTCTGAAGCTTTCTTT
CDR3: CSVGYGSEAFF

D: -
length: 14
J: TRBJ1-3
size: -
V: TRBV20-1
DNA: TGCAGTGCTAGTAGGCACAGCTCTGGAAACACCATATATTTT
CDR3: CSASRHSSGNTIYF

D: -
length: 11
J: TRBJ2-7
size: -
V: TRBV2
DNA: TGTGCCAGCAGGTTAGGCGGGGCCCAGTACTTC
CDR3: CASRLGGAQYF

D: -
length: 14
J: TRBJ2-1
size: -
V: TRBV20-1
DNA: TGCAGTGCTAGAGGTGCTACCGCTTACAATGAGCAGTTCTTC
CDR3: CSARGATAYNEQFF

D: -
length: 13
J: TRBJ1-1
size: many
V: TRBV20-1
DNA: TGCAGTGCAACGGATTGGGCTAACACTGAAGCTTTCTTT
CDR3: CSATDWANTEAFF

D: TRBD2
length: 12
J: TRBJ2-7
size: -
V: TRBV2
DNA: TGTGCCATTGATAGCGGGGGCTACGAGCAGTACTTC
CDR3: CAIDSGGYEQYF

D: TRBD1
length: 18
J: TRBJ1-2
size: few
V: TRBV4-3
DNA: TGCGCCAGCAGCCAAGATTGGGGCCGGACAGGGGGCGGCTACGGCTACACCTTC
CDR3: CASSQDWGRTGGGYGYTF

D: TRBD1
length: 14
J: TRBJ2-1
size: -
V: TRBV6-1
DNA: TGTGCCAGCAGCCGGGACAGACTCTACCATGAGCAGTTCTTC
CDR3: CASSRDRLYHEQFF

D: -
length: 13
J: TRBJ1-1
size: few
V: TRBV5-1
DNA: TGCGCCAGCAGCTTCGGACGGGCACGGGAAGCTTTCTTT
CDR3: CASSFGRAREAFF

D: -
length: 13
J: TRBJ1-1
size: -
V: TRBV7-3
DNA: TGTGCCAGCAGCTTAATGGCGAACACTGGAGCTTTCTTT
CDR3: CASSLMANTGAFF

D: -
length: 16
J: TRBJ1-2
size: -
V: TRBV4-2
DNA: TGTGCCAGCAGCCAAGATTGGGCGGCAGGGTTATATGGCTACACCTTC
CDR3: CASSQDWAAGLYGYTF

D: -
length: 13
J: TRBJ1-2
size: few
V: TRBV2
DNA: TGTGCCAGCATCTGGACCGACTACTATGGCTACACCTTC
CDR3: CASIWTDYYGYTF

D: TRBD2
length: 14
J: TRBJ2-1
size: -
V: TRBV20-1
DNA: TGCAGTGCTAGAGATTTCGTAGCGGGAAATGAGCAGTTCTTC
CDR3: CSARDFVAGNEQFF

D: -
length: 11
J: TRBJ1-1
size: few
V: TRBV29-1
DNA: TGCAGCGTTGAGTGGGACACTGAAGCTTTCTTT
CDR3: CSVEWDTEAFF

D: -
length: 15
J: TRBJ1-5
size: few
V: TRBV6-2/TRBV6-3
DNA: TGTGCCAGCAGGGTAAACAGGTACGGAAATCAGCCCCAGCATTTT
CDR3: CASRVNRYGNQPQHF

D: -
length: 16
J: TRBJ2-3
size: -
V: TRBV10-3
DNA: TGTGCCATCAGTGAGTCGACGCGGACCAGCACAGATACGCAGTATTTT
CDR3: CAISESTRTSTDTQYF

D: -
length: 13
J: TRBJ1-1
size: few
V: TRBV7-9
DNA: TGTGCCAGCAGCTTGGCAAAGAACACTGAAGCTTTCTTT
CDR3: CASSLAKNTEAFF

D: TRBD1
length: 16
J: TRBJ1-4
size: -
V: TRBV6-5
DNA: TGTGCCAGCAGAATGACAGGGGGCTCGGGTAATGAAAAACTGTTTTTT
CDR3: CASRMTGGSGNEKLFF

D: -
length: 14
J: TRBJ1-4
size: -
V: TRBV4-1
DNA: TGCGCCAGCAACATACAGGAGGGGGATGAAAAACTGTTTTTT
CDR3: CASNIQEGDEKLFF

D: TRBD1
length: 17
J: TRBJ2-4
size: few
V: TRBV6-2/TRBV6-3
DNA: TGTGCCAGCAGTTACTCGAAAGGGTCCAGGGGGCGGAACATTCAGTACTTC
CDR3: CASSYSKGSRGRNIQYF

D: -
length: 15
J: TRBJ2-5
size: -
V: TRBV12-3/TRBV12-4
DNA: TGTGCCAGCAGTTTAAGACAGCGACCGCAAGAGACCCAGTACTTC
CDR3: CASSLRQRPQETQYF

D: -
length: 14
J: TRBJ2-1
size: few
V: TRBV7-2
DNA: TGTGCCAGCAGCTTTAAGCCCACGGGGAATGAGCAGTTCTTC
CDR3: CASSFKPTGNEQFF

D: TRBD2
length: 20
J: TRBJ2-1
size: -
V: TRBV12-3/TRBV12-4
DNA: TGTGCCAGCAGTAGAGGGACTAGCGGGAGGGCCTCCGGATCCTACAATGAGCAGTTCTTC
CDR3: CASSRGTSGRASGSYNEQFF

D: -
length: 15
J: TRBJ2-7
size: few
V: TRBV20-1
DNA: TGCAGTGCACGGTTTCTCTCCCGGTCGGCTTACGAGCAGTACTTC
CDR3: CSARFLSRSAYEQYF

D: -
length: 15
J: TRBJ2-3
size: few
V: TRBV4-3
DNA: TGCGCCAGCAGCCAAGAGTACGGATACACAGATACGCAGTATTTT
CDR3: CASSQEYGYTDTQYF

D: -
length: 13
J: TRBJ2-4
size: -
V: TRBV6-1
DNA: TGTGCCAGCAGTGAATTTTATAGTGGCATTCAGTACTTC
CDR3: CASSEFYSGIQYF

D: -
length: 12
J: TRBJ1-1
size: few
V: TRBV6-2/TRBV6-3
DNA: TGTGCCAGCAAGGGGCAGTTTAAGGAAGCTTTCTTT
CDR3: CASKGQFKEAFF

D: TRBD2
length: 16
J: TRBJ2-7
size: -
V: TRBV27
DNA: TGTGCCAGCAGTTTCACCCTAGCGGGAGGGCCTTACGAGCAGTACTTC
CDR3: CASSFTLAGGPYEQYF

D: TRBD2
length: 15
J: TRBJ2-1
size: -
V: TRBV7-9
DNA: TGTGCCAGCAGCTTCCTGGGACTAGCGGGGTATGAGCAGTTCTTC
CDR3: CASSFLGLAGYEQFF

D: -
length: 14
J: TRBJ1-4
size: few
V: TRBV7-2
DNA: TGTGCCAGTAGCTTAGAGGCTTTCGACGAAAAACTGTTTTTT
CDR3: CASSLEAFDEKLFF

D: TRBD2
length: 16
J: TRBJ2-1
size: -
V: TRBV28
DNA: TGTGCCAGCAACCCTTTCCCGCTAGCGGGACGTAATGAGCAGTTCTTC
CDR3: CASNPFPLAGRNEQFF

D: -
length: 16
J: TRBJ1-2
size: -
V: TRBV7-2
DNA: TGTGCCAGCAGCTTAGCGGAGGGGCAGATGAGCTATGGCTACACCTTC
CDR3: CASSLAEGQMSYGYTF

D: -
length: 16
J: TRBJ2-3
size: few
V: TRBV5-1
DNA: TGCGCCAGCAGCTTGTTTGGTATAGTACTCACAGATACGCAGTATTTT
CDR3: CASSLFGIVLTDTQYF

D: -
length: 15
J: TRBJ1-2
size: few
V: TRBV11-2
DNA: TGTGCCAGCAGCTCGATAAGGACAGTAAACTATGGCTACACCTTC
CDR3: CASSSIRTVNYGYTF

D: -
length: 18
J: TRBJ2-3
size: -
V: TRBV6-2/TRBV6-3
DNA: TGTGACAGCTGTCGGCGGAGAAGCACAACGCGGGGCACAGATACGCAGTATTTT
CDR3: CDSCRRRSTTRGTDTQYF

D: TRBD2
length: 14
J: TRBJ2-7
size: -
V: TRBV20-1
DNA: TGCAGTGCCCAGGGACTAGCGTTCTCCTACGAGCAGTACTTC
CDR3: CSAQGLAFSYEQYF

D: -
length: 14
J: TRBJ2-5
size: -
V: TRBV25-1
DNA: TGTGCCAGCAGTGAAGCGGCAGGGAAGGAGACCCAGTACTTC
CDR3: CASSEAAGKETQYF

D: -
length: 14
J: TRBJ1-1
size: few
V: TRBV12-3/TRBV12-4
DNA: TGTGCCTGCTCCGGGACCACAGGATTGACTGAAGCTTTCTTT
CDR3: CACSGTTGLTEAFF

D: -
length: 14
J: TRBJ2-4
size: -
V: TRBV7-9
DNA: TGTGCCAGCAGCTTGGATGGGCAGAGAAACATTCAGTACTTC
CDR3: CASSLDGQRNIQYF

D: TRBD1
length: 18
J: TRBJ2-3
size: -
V: TRBV28
DNA: TGTGCCAGCAGTTTATCCGGCGGGACAGGGGGATCGGTAGATACGCAGTATTTT
CDR3: CASSLSGGTGGSVDTQYF

D: TRBD2
length: 16
J: TRBJ2-7
size: -
V: TRBV27
DNA: TGTGCCAGCACAAATACCTCAGGACTAGTTTGGTACGAGCAGTACTTC
CDR3: CASTNTSGLVWYEQYF

D: -
length: 15
J: TRBJ1-2
size: -
V: TRBV20-1
DNA: TGCAGTGCCCATAGGGCGGGCGGGGGCTACTATGGCTACACCTTC
CDR3: CSAHRAGGGYYGYTF

D: -
length: 13
J: TRBJ1-4
size: -
V: TRBV6-5
DNA: TGTGCCAGCAGTTATAATGGTGGGGAAAAACTGTTTTTT
CDR3: CASSYNGGEKLFF

D: -
length: 16
J: TRBJ2-7
size: -
V: TRBV14
DNA: TGTGCCAGCAGCCAAGACGGAGGGACCTCAGACTACGAGCAGTACTTC
CDR3: CASSQDGGTSDYEQYF

D: TRBD1
length: 13
J: TRBJ1-2
size: few
V: TRBV20-1
DNA: TGCAGTGCTGGAGGGGACAGGGGACAAGGCTACACCTTC
CDR3: CSAGGDRGQGYTF

D: TRBD1
length: 15
J: TRBJ1-1
size: -
V: TRBV12-3/TRBV12-4
DNA: TGTGCCAGCAGGGAGCCGGGACAGGGGAGCACTGAAGCTTTCTTT
CDR3: CASREPGQGSTEAFF

D: TRBD1
length: 15
J: TRBJ2-1
size: few
V: TRBV6-2/TRBV6-3
DNA: TGTGCCAGCAGTTCAGGGGGCGCCTTCGGTATTGAGCAGTTCTTC
CDR3: CASSSGGAFGIEQFF

D: TRBD2
length: 15
J: TRBJ2-7
size: -
V: TRBV20-1
DNA: TGCAGTGCTAGGGCTTTAGCGGGTCTTCCCTACGAGCAGTACTTC
CDR3: CSARALAGLPYEQYF

D: TRBD1
length: 13
J: TRBJ1-2
size: few
V: TRBV6-6
DNA: TGTGCCAGCACAGGGGGCAATGATAATGGCTACACCTTC
CDR3: CASTGGNDNGYTF

D: TRBD2
length: 19
J: TRBJ2-7
size: -
V: TRBV4-3
DNA: TGCGCCAGCAGCCAAGAGGTCGGACTAGCGGATCGTATCACTTACGAGCAGTACTTC
CDR3: CASSQEVGLADRITYEQYF